The clone carrying this T cell receptor beta chain came up a few times. The antigen remains undetermined. Unique molecular identifiers were built into the TCR beta cDNA libraries. Using its own MiXCR run on the PCR reads, TCRdb lists one record per CDR3 protein. The sample lists roughly 870,000 distinct CDR3 sequences; under 70% were seen once. The sample originates from a study of post-analysis software for immune sequencing data. Overall study findings and caveats: TRBV5-6, TRBV5-1 and TRBV20-1 belonged to a set of about five TRBV segments that were more frequent in patients than controls. Controls had significantly higher normalized Chao1 diversity than multiple sclerosis patients.

Germline V gene lookup returns CDR1 SNHLY and CDR2 FYNNEI. The V gene lost 2 bases and the J gene lost 2 bases, with 15 bases spanning the gap. The CDR3 covers 16 residues. The specimen sequenced was blood. The chain recombines TRBV2 with TRBJ1-1; D is uncertain. The clonotype originates from a girl aged 5 to 17 with multiple sclerosis. CDR3: CASSELGRPLNTEAFF. CDR3 bases: TGTGCCAGCAGTGAACTTGGCCGCCCCCTAAACACTGAAGCTTTCTTT.